The rows below give T cell receptor beta chains drawn from one sample of a study of graft-versus-host responses after intestinal transplantation. Profiled with immunoSEQ multiplex PCR; TCRdb holds only in-frame clones, not every one. The top ten clones hold around 0.067% of a sample with 85,000 to 100,000 clones, 80% to 95% of them seen once. Antigens of these TCRs are unknown. This material consisted of unstimulated CD8+ T cells sorted from spleen or lymph node cells, taken before transplant. These receptors all stem from a human donor who was the organ donor for an intestinal transplant. CDR3s include the opening cysteine and the closing phenylalanine or tryptophan. Fields, in order: D gene, V gene, clone size, J gene, CDR3 protein, CDR3 DNA. The D gene is left open where the match is weak. The size of a clone is reported for some rows only, either as once, few or many, or as a class for expanded clones.

D gene: TRBD1
V gene: TRBV27
clone size: -
J gene: TRBJ2-3
CDR3 protein: CASSSIQGESAQYF
CDR3 DNA: TGTGCCAGCAGTTCGATACAGGGGGAGTCGGCGCAGTATTTT

D gene: TRBD1
V gene: TRBV2
clone size: -
J gene: TRBJ1-2
CDR3 protein: CARDREEGGYTF
CDR3 DNA: TGTGCCAGGGACAGGGAAGAGGGTGGCTACACCTTC

D gene: TRBD1
V gene: TRBV27
clone size: -
J gene: TRBJ2-7
CDR3 protein: CASSFRTGAWEQYF
CDR3 DNA: TGTGCCAGCAGTTTCCGGACAGGGGCGTGGGAGCAGTACTTC

D gene: -
V gene: TRBV16
clone size: -
J gene: TRBJ2-3
CDR3 protein: CASSQSLTGGTDTQYF
CDR3 DNA: TGTGCCAGCAGCCAATCCCTTACGGGGGGCACAGATACGCAGTATTTT

D gene: TRBD2
V gene: TRBV14
clone size: -
J gene: TRBJ2-3
CDR3 protein: CASSHGTSSLSADTQYF
CDR3 DNA: TGTGCCAGCAGCCACGGGACTAGCTCACTGAGTGCAGATACGCAGTATTTT

D gene: -
V gene: TRBV6-5
clone size: -
J gene: TRBJ2-1
CDR3 protein: CASSGSSYNEQFF
CDR3 DNA: TGTGCCAGCAGCGGGAGCTCCTACAATGAGCAGTTCTTC

D gene: -
V gene: TRBV11-2
clone size: -
J gene: TRBJ2-5
CDR3 protein: CASSLGVSPEQETQYF
CDR3 DNA: TGTGCCAGCAGCTTAGGAGTTTCGCCTGAACAAGAGACCCAGTACTTC

D gene: TRBD2
V gene: TRBV5-6
clone size: -
J gene: TRBJ2-3
CDR3 protein: CASSSGGGFTDTQYF
CDR3 DNA: TGTGCCAGCAGCTCCGGGGGGGGATTCACAGATACGCAGTATTTT

D gene: TRBD1
V gene: TRBV5-5
clone size: -
J gene: TRBJ2-7
CDR3 protein: CASSPRTGTYEQYF
CDR3 DNA: TGTGCCAGCAGCCCACGGACAGGGACGTACGAGCAGTACTTC

D gene: -
V gene: TRBV10-1
clone size: -
J gene: TRBJ2-7
CDR3 protein: CASSPSPWRPEQYF
CDR3 DNA: TGCGCCAGCAGTCCGTCCCCTTGGCGGCCCGAGCAGTACTTC

D gene: -
V gene: TRBV6-1
clone size: -
J gene: TRBJ2-1
CDR3 protein: CASSARQDPYNEQFF
CDR3 DNA: TGTGCCAGCAGTGCCCGACAGGATCCCTACAATGAGCAGTTCTTC

D gene: TRBD2
V gene: TRBV29-1
clone size: -
J gene: TRBJ2-1
CDR3 protein: CSVSGGVYNEQFF
CDR3 DNA: TGCAGCGTTAGCGGGGGGGTCTACAATGAGCAGTTCTTC

D gene: TRBD1
V gene: TRBV4-1
clone size: few
J gene: TRBJ1-2
CDR3 protein: CASSQDFRGDGYTF
CDR3 DNA: TGCGCCAGCAGCCAAGACTTCAGGGGGGACGGCTACACCTTC

D gene: TRBD2
V gene: TRBV27
clone size: -
J gene: TRBJ2-5
CDR3 protein: CASSFPGLALIVAQYF
CDR3 DNA: TGTGCCAGCAGTTTTCCCGGACTAGCCCTTATAGTGGCCCAGTACTTC

D gene: -
V gene: TRBV19
clone size: once
J gene: TRBJ1-3
CDR3 protein: CASSIGVDTWRDTIYF
CDR3 DNA: TGTGCCAGTAGTATAGGCGTCGACACCTGGAGGGACACCATATATTTT

D gene: TRBD1
V gene: TRBV27
clone size: -
J gene: TRBJ2-7
CDR3 protein: CASMRIQGGPYEQYF
CDR3 DNA: TGTGCCAGCATGCGCATACAGGGGGGACCTTACGAGCAGTACTTC

D gene: TRBD2
V gene: TRBV27
clone size: -
J gene: TRBJ2-7
CDR3 protein: CASSSGLAGPSYEQYF
CDR3 DNA: TGTGCCAGCAGTTCGGGACTAGCGGGCCCGTCCTACGAGCAGTACTTC

D gene: TRBD2
V gene: TRBV12-5
clone size: -
J gene: TRBJ2-3
CDR3 protein: CAQAGDGDTQYF
CDR3 DNA: TGTGCGCAAGCGGGAGACGGAGATACGCAGTATTTT

D gene: -
V gene: TRBV4-1
clone size: -
J gene: TRBJ1-1
CDR3 protein: CASSQGRGYSTEAFF
CDR3 DNA: TGCGCCAGCAGCCAAGGTAGGGGTTACAGCACTGAAGCTTTCTTT

D gene: -
V gene: TRBV28
clone size: -
J gene: TRBJ1-2
CDR3 protein: CASSLTPPWSYGYTF
CDR3 DNA: TGTGCCAGCAGTTTAACACCCCCCTGGTCTTATGGCTACACCTTC

D gene: TRBD2
V gene: TRBV6-4
clone size: -
J gene: TRBJ2-3
CDR3 protein: CASRKAGGPADTQYF
CDR3 DNA: TGTGCCAGCAGAAAAGCGGGGGGGCCGGCAGATACGCAGTATTTT

D gene: -
V gene: TRBV7-6
clone size: -
J gene: TRBJ2-7
CDR3 protein: CASSVTGSYEQYF
CDR3 DNA: TGTGCCAGCAGCGTGACAGGTTCCTACGAGCAGTACTTC

D gene: -
V gene: TRBV7-9
clone size: few
J gene: TRBJ1-1
CDR3 protein: CASSFTGSGEAFF
CDR3 DNA: TGTGCCAGCAGCTTCACAGGGTCGGGTGAAGCTTTCTTT

D gene: -
V gene: TRBV11-2
clone size: -
J gene: TRBJ1-1
CDR3 protein: CASSFFLGLSMNTEAFF
CDR3 DNA: TGTGCCAGCAGCTTCTTCCTTGGTTTAAGCATGAACACTGAAGCTTTCTTT

D gene: TRBD1
V gene: TRBV19
clone size: -
J gene: TRBJ2-1
CDR3 protein: CASSIFPHTGGAYNEQFF
CDR3 DNA: TGTGCCAGTAGTATATTTCCCCATACAGGGGGTGCCTACAATGAGCAGTTCTTC

D gene: -
V gene: TRBV28
clone size: -
J gene: TRBJ2-7
CDR3 protein: CASSSLLGGDISYEQYF
CDR3 DNA: TGTGCCAGCAGTTCTCTCTTGGGGGGGGACATCTCCTACGAGCAGTACTTC

D gene: -
V gene: TRBV6-5
clone size: -
J gene: TRBJ1-2
CDR3 protein: CASTRIQGDDYGYTF
CDR3 DNA: TGTGCCAGCACTAGAATTCAGGGTGACGACTATGGCTACACCTTC

D gene: -
V gene: TRBV13
clone size: -
J gene: TRBJ1-2
CDR3 protein: CASRQEPGTNYGYTF
CDR3 DNA: TGCGCCAGCAGACAGGAGCCAGGTACTAACTATGGCTACACCTTC

D gene: -
V gene: TRBV4-1
clone size: -
J gene: TRBJ2-5
CDR3 protein: CASSQEPTPQETQYF
CDR3 DNA: TGCGCCAGCAGCCAAGAACCCACTCCGCAAGAGACCCAGTACTTC

D gene: TRBD1
V gene: TRBV27
clone size: -
J gene: TRBJ2-7
CDR3 protein: CASSYGTGTYEQYF
CDR3 DNA: TGTGCCAGCAGTTATGGGACAGGGACCTACGAGCAGTACTTC

D gene: -
V gene: TRBV10-3
clone size: -
J gene: TRBJ2-7
CDR3 protein: CAISDIDEQYF
CDR3 DNA: TGTGCCATCAGTGATATAGATGAGCAGTACTTC